This T cell receptor (beta chain) is drawn from a study of identifying expanded T cells in peripheral blood. Deletions cut 0 bases from V and 3 bases from J, with 6 bases between. This CDR3 has 13 amino acids. The germline V gene has CDR1 SEHNR and CDR2 FQNEAQ (reference sequence). The repertoire was sequenced with immunoSEQ multiplex PCR; TCRdb's copy has only in-frame clones and lacks some. This table holds roughly 81,000 clones, roughly 84% found once. The sequencing sample was made of blood. The J gene is TRBJ2-7, the V gene TRBV7-9, with D perhaps TRBD1 (5 bases). The clonotype originates from a person aged 18-70 years in good health. CDR3 nucleotides: TGTGCCAGCAGCTTAGCAGGGGACTACGAGCAGTACTTC. Amino acids: CASSLAGDYEQYF.